These 31 T cell receptor beta chains share one sample of origin, sequenced in a study of immune characterization of retroperitoneal liposarcoma. TCRdb called the PCR reads again in MiXCR, with one record for every CDR3 protein. The table lists roughly 10,000 distinct CDR3 sequences, around a quarter of them singletons. Sequenced sample: tumor tissue. The receptors stem from a male donor with retroperitoneal liposarcoma.

This clonotype is medium-sized (0.01 to 0.1%) by share. The chain has TRBV6-1 and TRBJ2-5, with 10 bases identical to TRBD1. This CDR3 has 15 residues. The ends lost 7 bases at V and 6 bases at J; junction bases unmatched: 11. Germline assignment: CDR1 MNHNS and CDR2 SASEGT. CDR3 region: CASTLSSTGGKTQYF. In DNA, the CDR3 is TGTGCCAGCACCCTCTCGTCGACAGGGGGCAAGACCCAGTACTTC.

This clonotype was counted only a few times. The chain carries TRBV11-2 and TRBJ2-3; D is perhaps TRBD2 (5 bases). Trimming stripped 1 base from V and 0 bases from J, with 11 bases between. Germline V gene data show CDR1 as SGHAT and CDR2 as FQNNGV. This CDR3 is built from 16 residues. In DNA, the CDR3 is TGTGCCAGCAGCTTAGGCTTAGCGAGAAGCACAGATACGCAGTATTTT. Its translation: CASSLGLARSTDTQYF.

This chain joins TRBV6-6 and TRBJ2-4; the match to TRBD2 covers 10 bases. Germline values: CDR1 MNHNY, CDR2 SVGAGI (reference sequence). Trimming removed 0 bases from V and 13 bases from J; junction bases left unmatched: 15. The CDR3 length is 17 residues. CDR3 nucleotides: TGTGCCAGCAGTTACTCGCCTAGCGGGAGATCCTACAATGAGCAGTACTTC. It codes for CASSYSPSGRSYNEQYF.

Many counts were recorded for this clonotype. J is TRBJ2-5 and V is TRBV6-1; D may be TRBD1 or TRBD2 (6 bases each). V was shortened by 8 bases and J by 11 bases, with 27 bases between the two germline ends. CDR3 length: 15 amino acids. Germline values: CDR1 MNHNS, CDR2 SASEGT. CDR3: CASGVGGGIRRGQYF. The CDR3 DNA reads as TGTGCCAGCGGGGTGGGGGGCGGGATACGTCGGGGGCAGTACTTC.

The chain carries TRBV6-1 and TRBJ1-2; perhaps TRBD1 as D (6 bases). The CDR3 loop spans 13 amino acids. Germline CDR1 reads MNHNS; CDR2 reads SASEGT. The V end lost 1 base, the J end lost 5 bases, and 8 bases lay between the germline ends. CDR3 sequence (DNA): TGTGCCAGCAGTGAAGGGACAGTTTATGGCTACACCTTC. Translated: CASSEGTVYGYTF.

This clonotype was recorded only once. At one end, the junction sequence differs from germline, possibly due to a read error. The chain uses TRBV7-6 and TRBJ2-7; D may be TRBD1 or TRBD2 (6 bases each). The CDR3 length is 15 residues. The V gene's germline CDR1 is SGHVS and CDR2 FNYEAQ. This CDR3 is CASSPLARGLLPLHF. The CDR3 nucleotides read TGTGCCAGCAGCCCACTGGCCAGGGGACTTTTACCCCTCCACTTC.

The table lists this clonotype with a few counts. The CDR3 is CASSERGVNYGYTF. The CDR3 DNA is TGTGCCAGCAGTGAGAGGGGGGTCAACTATGGCTACACCTTC. This chain connects TRBV6-1 to TRBJ1-2, with D perhaps matching TRBD1 (6 bases). Per the germline V gene, CDR1 is MNHNS and CDR2 is SASEGT. The CDR3 contains 14 residues. The germline V and J ends were trimmed by 3 bases and 2 bases, with 10 bases remaining between them.

Worth noting for this clonotype: A much bigger clone sits one base away, suggesting this may be a read error. V is TRBV6-1 and J is TRBJ2-7; 10 positions match TRBD2. CDR3 length: 15 amino acids. From germline, CDR1 is MNHNS and CDR2 SASEGT. The CDR3 coding sequence is TGTGTCAGCACAAGCTCGCTAGCGGGAGACAATGAGCAGTACTTC. Translation: CVSTSSLAGDNEQYF.

The chain links TRBV6-2 or TRBV6-3 to TRBJ2-3, with 10 nucleotides matching TRBD2. Germline CDR1 MNHEY, CDR2 SVGEGT. This CDR3 comprises 17 residues. With 6 bases clipped from V and 0 bases from J, the junction kept 9 bases outside the gene matches. CDR3 in amino acids: CASRLPGLARSTDTQYF. The CDR3 DNA follows: TGTGCCAGCAGATTGCCGGGACTAGCGCGAAGCACAGATACGCAGTATTTT.

The chain uses TRBV11-2 and TRBJ2-1, with 12 bases that match TRBD2. The last part of the DNA fits TRBJ2-7 better; the J call may be wrong. In germline, CDR1 is SGHAT, CDR2 FQNNGV. This CDR3 has 16 amino acids. Written as DNA, the CDR3 is TGTGCCAGCAGCGCATTCCCTAGCGGGGGGGCCGATGAGCAGTACTTC. This encodes CASSAFPSGGADEQYF.

At least ten counts were recorded for this clonotype. CDR3 sequence reads: CASTLRTSGSGEQFF. CDR3 sequence (DNA): TGTGCCAGCACCCTAAGGACTAGCGGGAGTGGGGAGCAGTTCTTC. The rearrangement links TRBV6-1 to TRBJ2-1; 13 nucleotides align to TRBD2. Trimming cost V 7 bases and J 10 bases; bases outside gene matches: 10. The germline gives CDR1 MNHNS, CDR2 SASEGT. The length of the CDR3 is 15 residues.

V is TRBV24-1 and J is TRBJ2-2; D is ambiguous. Germline CDR1 KGHDR, CDR2 SFDVKD. The CDR3 runs 16 residues. Trimming took off 7 bases at V and 1 base at J, with 15 bases between the two ends. This chain's CDR3 is CATSPNIDENTGELFF. CDR3 nucleotide sequence: TGTGCCACCAGCCCGAATATAGACGAGAACACCGGGGAGCTGTTTTTT.

Within the sample, this clonotype is medium-sized. The chain recombines TRBV12-3 or TRBV12-4 with TRBJ2-1; a possible D gene is TRBD2 (6 bases). Trimming removed 3 bases from V and 10 bases from J, with 13 bases in between. CDR3 length: 13 residues. The CDR3 DNA follows: TGTGCCAGCAGTTTGGGGGAGGTGCAGGAGCAGTTCTTC. This gives the protein CASSLGEVQEQFF.

A note on this clonotype: The CDR3 does not end in the conserved phenylalanine or tryptophan, so this is likely a read error. The DNA is left out, because the CDR3 cannot be placed on it with certainty; the CDR3 is given as TCRdb lists it. This chain joins TRBV7-2 and TRBJ2-3; TRBD1 reflects the table's D call only, with no check against the DNA. The CDR3 spans 20 residues, counting both ends. Germline-derived CDR1 and CDR2 are SGHTA and FQGNSA. The CDR3 is CASSPSHHRPRDLGGKKWFH.

The genes are TRBV4-3 and TRBJ1-1; D not certain. Looked up from germline, CDR1 is LGHNA and CDR2 is YSLEER. V lost 1 base and J lost 3, with 12 bases in between. CDR3 length equals 15 residues. The CDR3 DNA reads as TGCGCCAGCAGCCAAGCGGACCCGGCGGACACTGAAGCTTTCTTT. This translates into CASSQADPADTEAFF.

The gene calls are TRBV6-1 and TRBJ1-4; 7 nucleotides line up with TRBD1. With V trimmed by 6 bases and J by 8 bases, 9 bases remained unmatched. The CDR3 runs 14 residues. CDR1 and CDR2 from the germline V gene are MNHNS and SASEGT. This CDR3 reads CASSLQGRREKLFF. DNA of the CDR3: TGTGCCAGCAGCTTACAGGGGAGGCGGGAAAAACTGTTTTTT.

This chain uses TRBV6-8 with TRBJ1-1; TRBD1 matches 10 bases. V lost 7 bases and J lost 2; bases outside the gene matches: 13. From germline, CDR1 is MNHGY and CDR2 SAAAGT. This CDR3 is built from 17 residues. CDR3 residues: CASTPPRGQGINTEAFF. DNA for the CDR3: TGTGCCAGCACCCCACCAAGGGGACAGGGGATAAACACTGAAGCTTTCTTT.

In its sample, this clonotype was seen many times. The chain links TRBV7-8 to TRBJ2-1; D is undetermined. TRBJ2-7 matches the DNA end more closely, so the J call is doubtful. The CDR3 length is 15 residues. Germline V gives CDR1 SGHVS, CDR2 FQNEAQ. CDR3 DNA: TGTGCCAGCAGCTTAGCGTTGGGAAGCTACAATGAGCAGTACTTC. This encodes CASSLALGSYNEQYF.

This clonotype was found once. One end of the junction does not line up with germline, which may come from a read error. This chain connects TRBV4-1 to TRBJ1-5; 10 bases are a match to TRBD1. Germline V gene data show CDR1 as MGHRA and CDR2 as YSYEKL. CDR3 size: 15 residues. The CDR3 sequence: CASSQLTGGKQPQHF. CDR3 coding DNA: TGCGCCAGCAGCCAACTGACAGGGGGCAAACAGCCCCAGCATTTT.

J is TRBJ2-5 and V is TRBV14; D may be TRBD1 (7 bases). Judging by the DNA end, TRBJ2-1 fits better; the J call may be wrong. The CDR3 covers 14 residues. Germline V gene sequence: CDR1 SGHDN, CDR2 FVKESK. The CDR3 nucleotides read TGTGCCAGCAGCCAATGGGCAGGGGGGAATGAGCAGTTCTTC. Its protein product is CASSQWAGGNEQFF.

In this sample, this clonotype turned up many times. The V call is TRBV6-1, the J call TRBJ2-3; TRBD1 matches at 9 bases. The CDR3 has 15 residues. The germline V gene encodes CDR1 MNHNS and CDR2 SASEGT. The V gene end was trimmed by 6 bases and the J gene end by 4 bases; junction bases not matched to a gene: 8. The CDR3 is CASRKPGQGADTQYF. As DNA, the CDR3 is TGTGCCAGCAGAAAACCGGGACAGGGAGCAGATACGCAGTATTTT.

This clonotype was seen ten or more times. The chain carries TRBV12-5 and TRBJ2-5, with D perhaps given as TRBD1 or TRBD2 (6 bases each). Germline assignment: CDR1 LGHNT and CDR2 FRNRAP. The CDR3 covers 17 residues. Trimming removed 1 base at V and 11 bases at J, with 26 bases between. The chain's CDR3 is CASGLATGTGVDNEQYF. CDR3 nucleotide sequence: TGTGCTAGTGGTTTGGCCACAGGGACGGGGGTAGACAATGAGCAGTACTTC.

The chain has TRBV27 and TRBJ1-2; the match to TRBD1 covers 11 bases. Trimming at V came to 4 bases and at J to 6 bases, leaving 4 bases not matched to a gene. This CDR3 has 14 residues. Germline CDR1 is MNHEY and CDR2 is SMNVEV (reference sequence). The CDR3 reads CASSWGQGVDGYTF. CDR3 DNA sequence: TGTGCCAGCAGTTGGGGACAGGGGGTGGATGGCTACACCTTC.

The CDR3: CASSREGETQYF. The CDR3 DNA is TGTGCCAGCAGCAGGGAGGGGGAGACCCAGTACTTC. The J gene is TRBJ2-4, the V gene TRBV6-1; TRBD2 matches 7 bases. Gene TRBJ2-5 matches the end of the DNA better, so the J call may be wrong. Per the germline V gene, CDR1 is MNHNS and CDR2 is SASEGT. The CDR3 consists of 12 residues.

This clonotype counts as medium-sized. The gene calls are TRBV12-3 or TRBV12-4 and TRBJ2-2; a possible D gene is TRBD1 (5 bases). There are 15 residues in the CDR3. Trimming stripped 1 base from V and 7 bases from J, with 13 bases between. CDR3 bases: TGTGCCAGCAGTTTAGTAGGGGCTCTCGGCGGGGAGCTGTTTTTT. Amino acids: CASSLVGALGGELFF.

This clonotype was seen ten or more times. CDR3 protein: CASRRQGGNYEQYF. The DNA of the CDR3 is TGTGCCAGCAGGAGACAGGGGGGAAACTACGAGCAGTACTTC. The genes are TRBV12-3 or TRBV12-4 and TRBJ2-7, with 9 bases lining up with TRBD1. Trimming took 6 bases from V and 3 from J; bases not matched to a gene: 6. The CDR3 extends over 14 amino acids.

The chain recombines TRBV6-4 with TRBJ2-5; TRBD1 is a possible D gene (8 bases). This CDR3 comprises 13 residues. The V end was cut by 4 bases, the J end by 11 bases, with 17 bases between. The germline CDR1 and CDR2 sequences are MRHNA and SNTAGT. The CDR3, as DNA: TGTGCCAGCAGTGTGGACAGGGAGGGGGAGCAGTACTTC. The encoded protein is CASSVDREGEQYF.

This rearrangement joins TRBV7-2 to TRBJ2-1; TRBD2 is a possible D gene (5 bases). The J call could be wrong; TRBJ2-7 is a better fit for the DNA end. CDR1 is SGHTA, CDR2 FQGNSA, per germline. This CDR3 region has 16 residues. DNA for the CDR3: TGTGCCAGCAGCTTAGACCTCATCAGCGGCACAAATGAGCAGTACTTC. Protein product: CASSLDLISGTNEQYF.

The chain carries TRBV11-1 and TRBJ2-3, with D perhaps matching TRBD2 (6 bases). The germline CDR1 and CDR2 sequences are SGHAT and FQDESV (reference sequence). V lost 5 bases, J lost 2 bases, and 11 bases lay in between. This CDR3 has 14 residues. CDR3 sequence (DNA): TGTGCCAGCAGCCGCCGGGGGAACACAGATACGCAGTATTTT. Its protein product is CASSRRGNTDTQYF.

V is TRBV27 and J is TRBJ2-5, with D tentatively TRBD1 (6 bases). The end of the DNA is better explained by TRBJ2-1, so the J call may be wrong. The germline CDR1 and CDR2 sequences are MNHEY and SMNVEV (reference sequence). The CDR3 runs to 16 residues. The DNA of the CDR3 is TGTGCCAGCAGTTTTGGTCCCCAGGGGAAAGTGGAGACCCAGTTCTTC. Translation gives CASSFGPQGKVETQFF.

There are a few counts of this clonotype. The genes are TRBV27 and TRBJ1-4; D may be TRBD1 (5 bases). CDR1 and CDR2 from the germline V gene are MNHEY and SMNVEV (reference sequence). Trimming removed 4 bases from V and 8 bases from J, with 14 bases in between. The length of the CDR3 is 14 residues. For the CDR3, the DNA is TGTGCCAGCAGTTCACTACTCCGGGGCGAAAAACTGTTTTTT. Translating gives CASSSLLRGEKLFF. Filled out from reference TRBV27 and TRBJ1-4, the complete variable domain reads EAQVTQNPRYLITVTGKKLTVTCSQNMNHEYMSWYRQDPGLGLRQIYYSMNVEVTDKGDVPEGYKVSRKEKRNFPLILESPSPNQTSLYFCASSSLLRGEKLFFGSGTQLSVL.